Each of the 24 T cell receptor beta chains below was sequenced from the same sample in a study of T cell repertoires in aging, cancer and after chemotherapy (dated by TCRdb to the late 2010s). Genomic DNA extracted from peripheral blood, rather than sorted cells or RNA, was used as the source for amplification of TCR beta rearrangements. Sequencing was carried out with an Illumina MiSeq. Rearranged TRB sequences spanning V, D and J segments were amplified in a multiplex touch-down PCR with a mixed TRB-A/B primer pool. TCRdb redid the processing of the public reads, applying fastp at Q25 and MiXCR, and retained in-frame beta chains. Each CDR3 protein appears once, grouped with its most common genes and DNA. The sample contains roughly 2,000 distinct CDR3 sequences, roughly a third of them found a single time. The ten largest clones take up less than 50% of the sample. The source material was blood. Source of these receptors: a human donor with a blood cancer.

This clonotype was observed a few times. This chain links TRBV27 with TRBJ1-6, with D perhaps matching TRBD1 (6 bases). The CDR3 runs to 14 residues. Germline assignment: CDR1 MNHEY and CDR2 SMNVEV (reference sequence). V lost 6 bases and J 0 bases, leaving 6 bases between the germline ends. CDR3: CASRTGSYNSPLHF. The CDR3 DNA reads as TGTGCCAGCAGGACAGGCTCCTATAATTCACCCCTCCACTTT.

This clonotype counts as medium-sized. The V call is TRBV12-3 or TRBV12-4, the J call TRBJ1-1; tentative D call: TRBD1 (5 bases). Trimming took off 3 bases at V and 0 bases at J, with 5 bases between the two ends. This CDR3 spans 13 amino acids. The CDR3 here is CASSLGLNTEAFF. The CDR3 coding sequence is TGTGCCAGCAGTTTGGGGCTGAACACTGAAGCTTTCTTT.

The genes are TRBV12-3 or TRBV12-4 and TRBJ1-1; D unresolved. The V gene lost 2 bases and the J gene lost 5 bases, with 9 bases spanning the gap. This CDR3 is built from 13 residues. The CDR3 here is CASSLKAVTEAFF. The CDR3 nucleotides are TGTGCCAGCAGTTTAAAGGCAGTAACTGAAGCTTTCTTT.

This clonotype was detected only a few times. The chain employs TRBV5-4 and TRBJ1-2, with D tentatively TRBD1 (5 bases). The CDR3 is 14 amino acids. V was cut by 0 bases and J by 4 bases, with 10 bases left in between. CDR1 and CDR2 from the germline V gene are SGHNT and YYREEE (reference sequence). The CDR3 region has the DNA TGTGCCAGCAGCTTGGCTTCAGGGAGCTATGGCTACACCTTC. Translating gives CASSLASGSYGYTF.

This clonotype was picked up a small number of times. This sequence joins TRBV18 and TRBJ1-2, with D hard to call. CDR1 and CDR2 (germline): KGHSH, LQKENI. The CDR3 runs 12 residues. Trimming cost V 5 bases and J 6 bases, with 10 bases left between them. CDR3 coding DNA: TGTGCCAGCTCAGGAACCGCGCATGGCTACACCTTC. Translating it yields CASSGTAHGYTF.

The CDR3 DNA reads as TGTGCCACCTCCAGGGAAGAGACCCAGTACTTC. It translates to CATSREETQYF. The rearrangement uses TRBV19 and TRBJ2-5, with TRBD1 as a possible D gene (5 bases). V gave up 10 bases and J gave up 3 bases, with 9 bases separating them. The CDR3 consists of 11 residues. Germline lookup yields CDR1 LNHDA and CDR2 SQIVND (reference sequence).

The chain is built from TRBV27 and TRBJ2-1; D might be TRBD1 (5 bases). The CDR3 runs to 11 residues. With 7 bases removed from V and 10 bases from J, the gap between germline ends came to 11 bases. The V gene's germline CDR1 is MNHEY and CDR2 SMNVEV (reference sequence). The CDR3 nucleotides are TGTGCCAGCACCAGGGCAGGGGAGCAGTTCTTC. Protein product: CASTRAGEQFF.

This clonotype was detected only a few times. The chain couples TRBV5-4 to TRBJ2-1, with D possibly matching TRBD1 (5 bases). Trimming removed 6 bases at V and 11 bases at J, with 18 bases between. Germline lookup yields CDR1 SGHNT and CDR2 YYREEE (reference sequence). This CDR3 has 13 amino acids. CDR3 in amino acids: CASTVGLGEKQFF. Written as DNA, the CDR3 is TGTGCCAGCACGGTCGGGCTAGGGGAAAAGCAGTTCTTC.

The chain is built from TRBV7-2 and TRBJ2-7; 7 bases map to TRBD2. The ends lost 1 base at V and 3 bases at J; junction bases unmatched: 3. The CDR3 consists of 14 residues. CDR1 SGHTA and CDR2 FQGNSA come from the germline V gene. In DNA, the CDR3 is TGTGCCAGCAGCTTAGGGGGGGGAGTCTACGAGCAGTACTTC. This encodes CASSLGGGVYEQYF.

This clonotype was seen only a few times. V gene TRBV5-4 combines with J gene TRBJ1-2; TRBD1 aligns across 7 bases. This CDR3 comprises 13 residues. Per germline, CDR1 SGHNT and CDR2 YYREEE (reference sequence). V lost 4 bases and J lost 4; bases outside the gene matches: 4. Written as DNA, the CDR3 is TGTGCCAGCAGCCCGGGGACAGCCTATGGCTACACCTTC. It encodes CASSPGTAYGYTF. The full variable domain, with the rest looked up from reference TRBV5-4 and TRBJ1-2, is ETGVTQSPTHLIKTRGQQVTLRCSSQSGHNTVSWYQQALGQGPQFIFQYYREEENGRGNFPPRFSGLQFPNYSSELNVNALELDDSALYLCASSPGTAYGYTFGSGTRLTVV.

This clonotype has a handful of counts. The chain recombines TRBV24-1 with TRBJ2-3; D may be TRBD2 (5 bases). V was cut by 5 bases and J by 0 bases, with 8 bases left in between. Germline CDR1 and CDR2: KGHDR and SFDVKD. The CDR3 contains 14 residues. The CDR3 reads CATSVTGSTDTQYF. For the CDR3, the DNA is TGTGCCACCAGTGTAACGGGAAGCACAGATACGCAGTATTTT.

The chain is built from TRBV12-3 or TRBV12-4 and TRBJ1-3; 8 bases are shared with TRBD1. The CDR3 contains 14 residues. The V and J ends lost 9 bases and 4 bases, in that order; junction bases with no gene match: 8. Here the CDR3 DNA reads TGTGCCAGTAACCCCCAGGGGGCCGGAAACACCATATATTTT. Protein: CASNPQGAGNTIYF.

In its sample, this clonotype ranks as medium-sized. The chain links TRBV12-3 or TRBV12-4 to TRBJ1-6; D unresolved. This CDR3 comprises 13 residues. V lost 1 base and J 8 bases, leaving 6 bases between the germline ends. CDR3: CASSLEQYSPLHF. In nucleotides, the CDR3 is TGTGCCAGCAGTTTAGAGCAGTATTCACCCCTCCACTTT.

V is TRBV6-1 and J is TRBJ2-7, with TRBD2 as a possible D gene (6 bases). CDR3 size: 15 residues. The germline CDR1 and CDR2 sequences are MNHNS and SASEGT. V was shortened by 6 bases and J by 2 bases, with 17 bases between the two germline ends. The CDR3 here is CASRAPGGVAYEQYF. The CDR3 nucleotides read TGTGCCAGCAGGGCCCCTGGCGGGGTAGCCTACGAGCAGTACTTC.

This clonotype was observed a handful of times. J is TRBJ2-6 and V is TRBV6-4, with no clear D. Looked up from germline, CDR1 is MRHNA and CDR2 is SNTAGT. V was trimmed by 5 bases and J by 2 bases, leaving 7 bases between them. The CDR3 runs 14 residues. CDR3 DNA sequence: TGTGCCAGCAGTCCTTCGACTGGGGCCAACGTCCTGACTTTC. This gives the protein CASSPSTGANVLTF.

This clonotype was seen more than once but under ten times. This rearrangement joins TRBV10-3 to TRBJ2-3; D tentatively reads TRBD1 or TRBD2 (5 bases each). The germline V gene encodes CDR1 ENHRY and CDR2 SYGVKD. The CDR3 loop spans 14 amino acids. With 6 bases removed from V and 2 bases from J, the gap between germline ends came to 12 bases. Here the CDR3 reads CAIRGVVATDTQYF. The CDR3 DNA reads TGTGCCATCAGGGGGGTAGTCGCCACAGATACGCAGTATTTT.

To note about this clonotype: Relative to the germline gene, one junction end is altered; a read error may explain this. The J gene is TRBJ1-4, the V gene TRBV7-2; D may be TRBD1 (5 bases). Germline V gives CDR1 SGHTA, CDR2 FQGNSA. This CDR3 spans 16 amino acids. The CDR3 DNA is TGTGCCAGCAGCCTAGCGCGGGGGACGGGGAATGAAAAACTGTTTTTT. This codes for CASSLARGTGNEKLFF.

CDR3 nucleotide sequence: TGTGCCAGCAGCTTTGGGGGGACCAATCAGCCCCAGCATTTT. Its translation is CASSFGGTNQPQHF. The gene calls are TRBV13 and TRBJ1-5, with D perhaps matching TRBD1 (5 bases). Germline V gives CDR1 PRHDT, CDR2 FYEKMQ (reference sequence). The germline V and J ends were trimmed by 3 bases and 3 bases, with 9 bases remaining between them. The CDR3 totals 14 residues.

The rearrangement links TRBV2 to TRBJ2-4, with D perhaps TRBD1 (6 bases). Germline V gives CDR1 SNHLY, CDR2 FYNNEI. The CDR3 contains 17 residues. V gave up 8 bases and J gave up 1 base, with 21 bases separating them. CDR3 sequence: CASGAGALSRAKNIQYF. The CDR3 nucleotides are TGTGCCAGCGGGGCAGGGGCCTTATCGCGTGCCAAAAACATTCAGTACTTC.

This clonotype showed up just a few times. V and J are TRBV12-3 or TRBV12-4 and TRBJ2-5; D is uncertain. With 4 bases removed from V and 4 bases from J, the gap between germline ends came to 7 bases. The CDR3 sequence is 12 residues long. The CDR3 loop reads CASSYYSETQYF. CDR3 in DNA: TGTGCCAGCAGTTACTATTCAGAGACCCAGTACTTC.

With respect to this clonotype: The junction differs from germline at one of its ends, possibly a read error. This sequence joins TRBV5-1 and TRBJ2-5; unclear D gene. This CDR3 contains 15 residues. Germline assignment: CDR1 SGHRS and CDR2 YFSETQ. The CDR3 loop reads CASRLVPELQETQYF. The CDR3 DNA follows: TGCGCCAGCAGGTTGGTACCTGAACTACAAGAGACCCAGTACTTC.

This clonotype was counted a few times. The V gene is TRBV30, the J gene TRBJ1-2; TRBD1 matches at 7 bases. The germline V gene encodes CDR1 GTSNPN and CDR2 SVGIG (reference sequence). J lost 5 bases, V lost 3 bases, and 6 bases had no gene match. The CDR3 length is 13 residues. CDR3 sequence reads: CAWSPRGKYGYTF. DNA for the CDR3: TGTGCCTGGAGCCCCAGGGGGAAGTATGGCTACACCTTC.

J is TRBJ1-2 and V is TRBV12-3 or TRBV12-4, with D perhaps matching TRBD1 (5 bases). Between the trimmed V and J ends, which lost 2 bases and 5 bases, there was a span of 15 bases. The CDR3 is 15 residues long. The CDR3 region is CASSLRPGLRYGYTF. Written as DNA, the CDR3 is TGTGCCAGCAGTTTACGCCCAGGGCTACGGTATGGCTACACCTTC.

By proportion, this clonotype is medium-sized (0.01 to 0.1%). V is TRBV29-1 and J is TRBJ1-2; 7 nucleotides align to TRBD1. V lost 8 bases and J lost 1; bases outside the gene matches: 10. CDR3 length equals 14 residues. CDR1 and CDR2 (germline): SQVTM, ANQGSEA. The CDR3 bases are TGCAGCATTAACAGGGGAGTAGGTAACTATGGCTACACCTTC. Translation gives CSINRGVGNYGYTF.